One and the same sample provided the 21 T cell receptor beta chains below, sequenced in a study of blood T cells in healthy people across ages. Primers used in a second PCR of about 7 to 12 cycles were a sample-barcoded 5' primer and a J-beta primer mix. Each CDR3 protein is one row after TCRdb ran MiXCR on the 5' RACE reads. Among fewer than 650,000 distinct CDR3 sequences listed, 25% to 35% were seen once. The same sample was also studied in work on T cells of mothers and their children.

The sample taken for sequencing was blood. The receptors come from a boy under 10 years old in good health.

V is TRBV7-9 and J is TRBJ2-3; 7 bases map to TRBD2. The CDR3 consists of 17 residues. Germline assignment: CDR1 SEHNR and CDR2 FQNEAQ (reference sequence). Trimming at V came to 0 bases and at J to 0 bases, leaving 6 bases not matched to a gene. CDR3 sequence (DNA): TGTGCCAGCAGCTTAGCCTACCGCGGGGGTAGCACAGATACGCAGTATTTT. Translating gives CASSLAYRGGSTDTQYF.

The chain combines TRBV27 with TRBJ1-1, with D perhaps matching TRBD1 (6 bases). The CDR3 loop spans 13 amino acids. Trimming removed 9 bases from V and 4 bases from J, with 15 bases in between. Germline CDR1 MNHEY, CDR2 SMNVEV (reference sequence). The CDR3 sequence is CASLPGAGTEAFF. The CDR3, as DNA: TGTGCCAGTTTGCCGGGGGCTGGCACTGAAGCTTTCTTT.

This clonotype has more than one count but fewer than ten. DNA of the CDR3: TGTGCCAGCAGTTTCACGGCAGGGAATGAAAAACTGTTTTTT. This encodes CASSFTAGNEKLFF. The chain uses TRBV12-3 or TRBV12-4 and TRBJ1-4; TRBD1 might be the D (5 bases). The CDR3 loop spans 14 amino acids. The V and J ends lost 3 bases and 5 bases respectively, with 10 bases between them.

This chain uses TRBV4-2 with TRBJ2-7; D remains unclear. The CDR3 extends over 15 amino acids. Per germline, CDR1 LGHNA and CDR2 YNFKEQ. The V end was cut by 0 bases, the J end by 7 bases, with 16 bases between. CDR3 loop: CASSQEPLRRSEQYF. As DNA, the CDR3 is TGTGCCAGCAGCCAAGAGCCCCTTAGGCGGTCGGAGCAGTACTTC.

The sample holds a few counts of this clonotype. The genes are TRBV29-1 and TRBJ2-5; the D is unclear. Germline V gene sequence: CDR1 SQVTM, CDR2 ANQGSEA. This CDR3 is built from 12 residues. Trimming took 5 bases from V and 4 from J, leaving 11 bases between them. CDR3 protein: CSVIRDRETQYF. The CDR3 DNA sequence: TGCAGCGTTATAAGGGATCGAGAGACCCAGTACTTC.

CDR3 coding DNA: TGTGCCAGCAGTTCCCCCCTGGAAGAGACCCAGTACTTC. Encoded protein: CASSSPLEETQYF. The rearrangement uses TRBV12-3 or TRBV12-4 and TRBJ2-5; D is ambiguous. This CDR3 has 13 amino acids. V was shortened by 4 bases and J by 3 bases, with 9 bases between the two germline ends.

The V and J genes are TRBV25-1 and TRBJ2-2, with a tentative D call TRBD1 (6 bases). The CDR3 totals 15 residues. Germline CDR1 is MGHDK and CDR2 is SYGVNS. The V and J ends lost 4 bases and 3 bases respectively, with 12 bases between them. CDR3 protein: CASSATGGHTGELFF. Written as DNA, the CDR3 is TGTGCCAGCAGTGCGACTGGGGGCCACACCGGGGAGCTGTTTTTT.

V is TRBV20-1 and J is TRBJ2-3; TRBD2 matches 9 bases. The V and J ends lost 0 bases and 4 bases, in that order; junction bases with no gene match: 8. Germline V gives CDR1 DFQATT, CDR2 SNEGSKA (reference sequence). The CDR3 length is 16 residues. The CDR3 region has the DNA TGCAGTGCTAGAGACCCTCTAGCGGGAAAGTCAGATACGCAGTATTTT. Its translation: CSARDPLAGKSDTQYF.

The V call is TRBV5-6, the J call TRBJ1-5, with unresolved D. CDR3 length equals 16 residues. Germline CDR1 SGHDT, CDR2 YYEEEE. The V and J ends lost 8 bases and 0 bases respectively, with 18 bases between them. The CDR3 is CASRSEGTPSNQPQHF. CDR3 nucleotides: TGTGCCAGTAGATCGGAGGGAACCCCTAGCAATCAGCCCCAGCATTTT.

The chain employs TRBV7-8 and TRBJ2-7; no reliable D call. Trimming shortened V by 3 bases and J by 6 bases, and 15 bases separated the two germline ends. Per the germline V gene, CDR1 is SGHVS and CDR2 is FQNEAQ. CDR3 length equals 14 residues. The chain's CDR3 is CASSFRDTHGEQYF. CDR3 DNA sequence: TGTGCCAGCAGCTTCAGAGACACCCACGGCGAGCAGTACTTC.

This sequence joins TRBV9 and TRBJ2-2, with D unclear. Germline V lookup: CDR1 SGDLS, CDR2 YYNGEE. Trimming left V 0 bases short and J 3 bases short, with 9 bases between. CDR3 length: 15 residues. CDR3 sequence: CASSVEVADTGELFF. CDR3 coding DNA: TGTGCCAGCAGCGTAGAAGTGGCGGACACCGGGGAGCTGTTTTTT.

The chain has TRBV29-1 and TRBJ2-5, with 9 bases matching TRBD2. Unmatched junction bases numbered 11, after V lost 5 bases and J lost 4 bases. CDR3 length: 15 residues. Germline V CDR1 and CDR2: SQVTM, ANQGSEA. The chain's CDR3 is CSVSQGSSGVETQYF. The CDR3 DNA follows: TGCAGCGTTTCTCAAGGGTCTAGCGGGGTAGAGACCCAGTACTTC.

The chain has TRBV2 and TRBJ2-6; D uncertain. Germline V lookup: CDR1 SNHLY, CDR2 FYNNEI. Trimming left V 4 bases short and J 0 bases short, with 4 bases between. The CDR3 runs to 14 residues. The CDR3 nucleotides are TGTGCCAGCAGTGGAACCTCTGGGGCCAACGTCCTGACTTTC. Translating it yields CASSGTSGANVLTF. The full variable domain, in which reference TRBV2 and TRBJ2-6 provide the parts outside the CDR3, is EPEVTQTPSHQVTQMGQEVILRCVPISNHLYFYWYRQILGQKVEFLVSFYNNEISEKSEIFDDQFSVERPDGSNFTLKIRSTKLEDSAMYFCASSGTSGANVLTFGAGSRLTVL.

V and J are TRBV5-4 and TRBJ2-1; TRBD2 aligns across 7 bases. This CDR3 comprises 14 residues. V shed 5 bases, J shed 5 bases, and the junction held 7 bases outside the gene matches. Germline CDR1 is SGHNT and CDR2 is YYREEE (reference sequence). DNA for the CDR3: TGTGCCAGCAGAGAATTAGCGGGTAACAATGAGCAGTTCTTC. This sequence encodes CASRELAGNNEQFF. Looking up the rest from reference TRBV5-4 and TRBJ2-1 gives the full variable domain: ETGVTQSPTHLIKTRGQQVTLRCSSQSGHNTVSWYQQALGQGPQFIFQYYREEENGRGNFPPRFSGLQFPNYSSELNVNALELDDSALYLCASRELAGNNEQFFGPGTRLTVL.

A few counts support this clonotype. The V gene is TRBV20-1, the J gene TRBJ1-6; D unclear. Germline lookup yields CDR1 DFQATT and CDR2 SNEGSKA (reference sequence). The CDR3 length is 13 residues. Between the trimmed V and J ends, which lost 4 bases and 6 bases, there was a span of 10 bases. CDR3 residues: CSATERSNSPLHF. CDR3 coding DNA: TGCAGTGCTACAGAGCGAAGTAATTCACCCCTCCACTTT.

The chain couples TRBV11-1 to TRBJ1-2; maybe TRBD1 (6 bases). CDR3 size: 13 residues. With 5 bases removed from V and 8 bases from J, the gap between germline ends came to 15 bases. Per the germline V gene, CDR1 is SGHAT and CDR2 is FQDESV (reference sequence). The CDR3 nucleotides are TGTGCCAGCAGCCCGTCGGGGGGCAGAGGCTACACCTTC. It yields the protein CASSPSGGRGYTF.

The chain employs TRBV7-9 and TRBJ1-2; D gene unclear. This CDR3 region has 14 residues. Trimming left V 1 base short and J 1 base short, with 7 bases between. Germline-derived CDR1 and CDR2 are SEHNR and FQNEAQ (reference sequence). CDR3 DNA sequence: TGTGCCAGCAGCTTAGTCCCAGTTAACTATGGCTACACCTTC. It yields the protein CASSLVPVNYGYTF.

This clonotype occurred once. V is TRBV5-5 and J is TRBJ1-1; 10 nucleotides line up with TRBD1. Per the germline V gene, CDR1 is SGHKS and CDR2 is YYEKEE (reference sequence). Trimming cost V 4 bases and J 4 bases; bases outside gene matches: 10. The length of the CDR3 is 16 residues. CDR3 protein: CASSHRVGTGVTEAFF. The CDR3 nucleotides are TGTGCCAGCAGCCACCGTGTGGGGACAGGGGTCACTGAAGCTTTCTTT. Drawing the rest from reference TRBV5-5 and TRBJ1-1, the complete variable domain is DAGVTQSPTHLIKTRGQQVTLRCSPISGHKSVSWYQQVLGQGPQFIFQYYEKEERGRGNFPDRFSARQFPNYSSELNVNALLLGDSALYLCASSHRVGTGVTEAFFGQGTRLTVV.

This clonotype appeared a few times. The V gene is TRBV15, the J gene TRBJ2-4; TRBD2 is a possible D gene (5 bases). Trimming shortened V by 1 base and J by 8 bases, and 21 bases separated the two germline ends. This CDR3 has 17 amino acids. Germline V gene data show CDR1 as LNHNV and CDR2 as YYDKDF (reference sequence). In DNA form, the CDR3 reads TGTGCCACCAGCAGAGTCGTTCGAGTTGAGGGCATGGACATTCAGTACTTC. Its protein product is CATSRVVRVEGMDIQYF.

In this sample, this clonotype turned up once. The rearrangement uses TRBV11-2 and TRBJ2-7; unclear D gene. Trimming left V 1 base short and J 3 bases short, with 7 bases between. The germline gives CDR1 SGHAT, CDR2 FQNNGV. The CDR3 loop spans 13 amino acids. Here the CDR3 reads CASSLVYFYEQYF. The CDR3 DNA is TGTGCCAGCAGCTTAGTGTACTTCTACGAGCAGTACTTC.

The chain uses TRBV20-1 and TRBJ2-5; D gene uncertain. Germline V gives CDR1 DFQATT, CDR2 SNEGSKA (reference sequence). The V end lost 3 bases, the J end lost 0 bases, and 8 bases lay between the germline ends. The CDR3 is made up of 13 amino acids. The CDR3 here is CSASGDYQETQYF. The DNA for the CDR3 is TGCAGTGCTAGCGGAGACTACCAAGAGACCCAGTACTTC.